The source of this T cell receptor beta chain is a study of blood T cells in healthy people across ages. Broader study findings: Not knowing donor CMV status may have confounded expanded clonotype changes.

Worth noting for this clonotype: Its matching antigen is unknown.

The donors, healthy Caucasians from Russia, were aged roughly 6 to 90. The CDR3 is 14 residues long. Between the trimmed V and J ends, which lost 3 bases and 1 base, there was a span of 6 bases. CDR1 and CDR2 from the germline V gene are LGHDT and YNNKEL (reference sequence). Combining a sample-barcoded 5' primer with a J-beta primer mix, a second PCR ran for about 7 to 12 cycles. From the 5' RACE reads, TCRdb called clonotypes with MiXCR, one entry per CDR3 protein. The sample has roughly 1,500,000 distinct CDR3 sequences; approximately 38% are singletons. The V call is TRBV3-1, the J call TRBJ2-2; no definite D call. The sequence was collected from a woman between 18 and 30 years old in good health. The specimen was blood. CDR3 coding DNA: TGTGCCAGCAGCCAGGCAGGGAACACCGGGGAGCTGTTTTTT. Amino acids: CASSQAGNTGELFF.